The sequence of this T cell receptor (beta chain) was determined in a study of blood T cell repertoires in COVID-19. Study-wide context: PBMCs, B-cell-depleted T cells, or T cells provided the cDNA or gDNA that made up the material.

Profiled with immunoSEQ multiplex PCR; TCRdb holds only in-frame clones, not every one. The sample has about 220,000 clones, 80% to 90% seen once; the top ten hold approximately 20%. The CDR3 runs 16 residues. CDR1 is SGDLS, CDR2 YYNGEE, per germline. J was trimmed by 4 bases and V by 4 bases; bases with no gene match: 9. The clonotype originates from a young man with active or convalescent COVID-19. Sequencing input: peripheral blood. The chain employs TRBV9 and TRBJ2-5, with 11 bases matching TRBD2. The DNA of the CDR3 is TGTGCCAGCAGCAAAGTTAGCGGGAGGGCCTTAGAGACCCAGTACTTC. It encodes CASSKVSGRALETQYF.